A single sample gave rise to the 21 T cell receptor beta chains below, sequenced in a study of shared clonotypes between healthy human individuals. The table came from immunoSEQ multiplex PCR; TCRdb's copy has only in-frame clones and leaves some out. The sample shows approximately 2,200,000 clones, approximately 94% of them seen only once. Naive CD8 populations comprised CD45RO-negative cells positively selected for CCR7, excluding terminally differentiated effector memory CD45RA+ cells. The specimen sequenced was naive CD8+ T cells from PBMCs. These receptor sequences come from a man aged 18 to 29 in good health. Some clones in this sample may be carry-over from other donors' samples.

This clone was detected only a few times. This chain connects TRBV4-3 to TRBJ1-1; D not certain. Trimming took 5 bases from V and 2 from J, leaving 9 bases between them. The CDR3 length is 13 residues. The germline V gene encodes CDR1 LGHNA and CDR2 YSLEER. CDR3 sequence: CASSSPDNTEAFF. The CDR3, as DNA: TGCGCCAGCAGCTCCCCAGATAACACTGAAGCTTTCTTT.

CDR3 amino acids: CSGGQGLPSGEQFF. CDR3 coding DNA: TGCAGCGGGGGGCAGGGGCTCCCATCGGGTGAGCAGTTCTTC. The chain has TRBV29-1 and TRBJ2-1, with a tentative D call TRBD1 (6 bases). This CDR3 is built from 14 residues. The V gene's germline CDR1 is SQVTM and CDR2 ANQGSEA. V was shortened by 7 bases and J by 9 bases, with 22 bases between the two germline ends.

The rearrangement links TRBV6-1 to TRBJ2-1, with no clear D. Germline assignment: CDR1 MNHNS and CDR2 SASEGT. Trimming pared 11 bases from V and 5 bases from J, leaving 22 bases between. There are 15 residues in the CDR3. Here the CDR3 DNA reads TGTGCCGCCACGGAAGGCTTGCGGCCCAACAATGAGCAGTTCTTC. This sequence encodes CAATEGLRPNNEQFF.

This rearrangement joins TRBV9 to TRBJ2-5; possibly TRBD2 for D (6 bases). The CDR3 is 15 amino acids. V shed 0 bases and J shed 2 bases, with 11 bases lying between them. The V gene's germline CDR1 is SGDLS and CDR2 YYNGEE. As DNA, the CDR3 is TGTGCCAGCAGCGTAGCGGGGGAAGATCAAGAGACCCAGTACTTC. The encoded protein is CASSVAGEDQETQYF.

V is TRBV5-6 and J is TRBJ2-2, with 10 nucleotides matching TRBD1. The length of the CDR3 is 17 residues. CDR1 is SGHDT, CDR2 YYEEEE, per germline. J was trimmed by 3 bases and V by 4 bases; bases with no gene match: 9. In DNA form, the CDR3 reads TGTGCCAGCAGCCAAGGGTCGGGACAGGGGTACACCGGGGAGCTGTTTTTT. Translation: CASSQGSGQGYTGELFF.

In its sample, this clone was seen once. The chain uses TRBV9 and TRBJ2-7, with a tentative D call TRBD2 (6 bases). Trimming took off 0 bases at V and 6 bases at J, with 19 bases between the two ends. The germline V gene encodes CDR1 SGDLS and CDR2 YYNGEE. The length of the CDR3 is 16 residues. This CDR3 reads CASSVAATGEDREQYF. In nucleotides, the CDR3 is TGTGCCAGCAGCGTAGCTGCGACGGGAGAAGATCGCGAGCAGTACTTC.

Comments on this clone: Other DNA sequences in this specimen translate into the identical CDR3. V usage is TRBV19 and J usage is TRBJ1-1; D unclear. The CDR3 loop spans 12 amino acids. The germline V and J ends were trimmed by 3 bases and 3 bases, with 5 bases remaining between them. Germline CDR1 is LNHDA and CDR2 is SQIVND (reference sequence). Written as DNA, the CDR3 is TGTGCCAGTAGTATTTCATACACTGAAGCTTTCTTT. The encoded protein is CASSISYTEAFF. The variable domain in full, completed from reference TRBV19 and TRBJ1-1, reads DGGITQSPKYLFRKEGQNVTLSCEQNLNHDAMYWYRQDPGQGLRLIYYSQIVNDFQKGDIAEGYSVSREKKESFPLTVTSAQKNPTAFYLCASSISYTEAFFGQGTRLTVV.

The rearrangement joins TRBV11-2 to TRBJ2-3, with 7 positions matching TRBD2. Germline loops: CDR1 SGHAT, CDR2 FQNNGV. This CDR3 is 14 amino acids long. V lost 10 bases and J lost 0; bases outside the gene matches: 7. The CDR3 bases are TGTGCCACCACCCAAGCGGGGAGCACAGATACGCAGTATTTT. As protein: CATTQAGSTDTQYF.

The chain couples TRBV7-9 to TRBJ2-1; D is perhaps TRBD2 (6 bases). CDR3 length equals 15 residues. Trimming removed 6 bases from V and 7 bases from J, with 19 bases in between. Germline CDR1 and CDR2: SEHNR and FQNEAQ (reference sequence). DNA for the CDR3: TGTGCCAGCAGGGGGATCGGGAGAGAGTGGAATGAGCAGTTCTTC. This codes for CASRGIGREWNEQFF.

The V gene is TRBV6-6, the J gene TRBJ1-1, with unresolved D. CDR3 size: 15 residues. The V gene lost 2 bases and the J gene lost 4 bases, with 14 bases spanning the gap. Germline CDR1 is MNHNY and CDR2 is SVGAGI (reference sequence). The DNA of the CDR3 is TGTGCCAGCAGTTACGATGAGGCGTTGGGCACTGAAGCTTTCTTT. Its protein product is CASSYDEALGTEAFF.

The V call is TRBV19, the J call TRBJ2-5; TRBD2 matches at 8 bases. The V gene's germline CDR1 is LNHDA and CDR2 SQIVND (reference sequence). The CDR3 sequence is 14 residues long. Trimming cost V 3 bases and J 6 bases; bases outside gene matches: 6. CDR3 bases: TGTGCCAGTAGTATCAGCGGGAGAATACAGACCCAGTACTTC. It is translated as CASSISGRIQTQYF.

Details on this clone: The same CDR3 also results from other DNA sequences found in this sample. The chain joins TRBV7-2 to TRBJ2-7; tentatively, D is TRBD2 (6 bases). CDR1 is SGHTA and CDR2 is FQGNSA in the germline V gene. This CDR3 comprises 14 residues. V was pared by 4 bases and J by 2 bases, with 12 bases between. Written as DNA, the CDR3 is TGTGCCAGCAGCTCCCGGGACTTCCCCTACGAGCAGTACTTC. Translated, it gives CASSSRDFPYEQYF.

The chain carries TRBV28 and TRBJ1-2; 11 bases match TRBD1. The germline gives CDR1 MDHEN, CDR2 SYDVKM. J lost 7 bases, V lost 2 bases, and 6 bases had no gene match. The CDR3 length is 15 residues. The CDR3 bases are TGTGCCAGCAGTTTAAGTCGGACAGGGGGCGCTGGCTACACCTTC. The encoded protein is CASSLSRTGGAGYTF.

The CDR3 region has the DNA TGTGCCACCAGCAGAGGGACAATGTATAGCAATCAGCCCCAGCATTTT. This translates into CATSRGTMYSNQPQHF. The V gene is TRBV15, the J gene TRBJ1-5, with a tentative D call TRBD1 (5 bases). This CDR3 has 16 amino acids. Trimming removed 1 base at V and 0 bases at J, with 10 bases between. Germline V CDR1 and CDR2: LNHNV, YYDKDF (reference sequence). The whole variable domain, filled in from reference TRBV15 and TRBJ1-5, reads DAMVIQNPRYQVTQFGKPVTLSCSQTLNHNVMYWYQQKSSQAPKLLFHYYDKDFNNEADTPDNFQSRRPNTSFCFLDIRSPGLGDTAMYLCATSRGTMYSNQPQHFGDGTRLSIL.

This clone was observed once. The chain employs TRBV9 and TRBJ2-3; 13 bases match TRBD2. Germline CDR1 reads SGDLS; CDR2 reads YYNGEE. Trimming removed 3 bases from V and 4 bases from J; junction bases left unmatched: 5. CDR3 length equals 16 residues. The CDR3 protein is CASSAGLAGFADTQYF. In DNA form, the CDR3 reads TGTGCCAGCAGCGCGGGACTAGCGGGATTCGCAGATACGCAGTATTTT.

This chain links TRBV5-1 with TRBJ2-7; 7 bases agree with TRBD1. J lost 3 bases, V lost 4 bases, and 7 bases had no gene match. Per the germline V gene, CDR1 is SGHRS and CDR2 is YFSETQ. The CDR3 runs 14 residues. CDR3 amino acids: CASSTTGSNYEQYF. The CDR3 nucleotides read TGCGCCAGCAGCACGACAGGGAGTAACTACGAGCAGTACTTC.

The chain combines TRBV11-2 with TRBJ2-5; 7 bases fit TRBD2. Germline trimming cut 5 bases from V and 4 bases from J; bases unmatched to any gene: 7. The CDR3 runs 14 residues. The germline V gene has CDR1 SGHAT and CDR2 FQNNGV. The CDR3 DNA is TGTGCCAGCAGCCGATGGGAGGGTACAGAGACCCAGTACTTC. This gives the protein CASSRWEGTETQYF.

The chain joins TRBV7-8 to TRBJ1-1, with D hard to call. The germline V and J ends were trimmed by 5 bases and 5 bases, with 15 bases remaining between them. CDR3 size: 14 residues. Germline V gene data show CDR1 as SGHVS and CDR2 as FQNEAQ. The CDR3 DNA is TGTGCCAGCAGCCCCATCGGGGTCGGTACTGAAGCTTTCTTT. Translating it yields CASSPIGVGTEAFF.

The chain has TRBV13 and TRBJ2-1; 9 nucleotides line up with TRBD2. V lost 6 bases, J lost 5 bases, and 8 bases stayed unmatched. Germline lookup yields CDR1 PRHDT and CDR2 FYEKMQ (reference sequence). This CDR3 is built from 15 residues. In nucleotides, the CDR3 is TGTGCCAGCAGACTCGGGCTAGCGGGGAACAATGAGCAGTTCTTC. It encodes CASRLGLAGNNEQFF.

This rearrangement joins TRBV27 to TRBJ2-7, with 7 bases aligning to TRBD1. The CDR3 runs 14 residues. The V gene's germline CDR1 is MNHEY and CDR2 SMNVEV (reference sequence). V was clipped by 1 base and J by 2 bases; unmatched bases: 2. In nucleotides, the CDR3 is TGTGCCAGCAGTTTATTAGGACAGGCCTACGAGCAGTACTTC. Amino acids: CASSLLGQAYEQYF.

The gene calls are TRBV5-1 and TRBJ2-7, with 8 bases identical to TRBD1. V lost 5 bases, J lost 7 bases, and 8 bases stayed unmatched. CDR3 size: 13 residues. Germline values: CDR1 SGHRS, CDR2 YFSETQ. The DNA of the CDR3 is TGCGCCAGCAGTCACGACCAGGGGGCTGAGCAGTACTTC. Encoded protein: CASSHDQGAEQYF.